This T cell receptor (beta chain) was retrieved from a study of blood T cell repertoires in COVID-19. The V gene end was trimmed by 4 bases and the J gene end by 8 bases; junction bases not matched to a gene: 10. Germline-derived CDR1 and CDR2 are KGHSH and LQKENI. This CDR3 is built from 14 residues. Source study methods: Estimation of nucleated cell counts was performed using reference gene primer amplification. The table came from immunoSEQ multiplex PCR; TCRdb's copy has only in-frame clones and leaves some out. The V and J calls and the clone size are those of that table, but D and trimming were determined from the DNA. This table has about 400,000 clones, around 87% appearing once.

V and J are TRBV18 and TRBJ1-1, with 7 positions matching TRBD1. This TCR was recovered from a woman aged 45-60 years who had recovered from COVID-19. The material sequenced was PBMCs or T cells enriched from blood (not recorded which). DNA of the CDR3: TGTGCCAGCTCACTTACCGGACAGGCGGGGGAAGCTTTCTTT. It codes for CASSLTGQAGEAFF.